One sample yielded the 27 T cell receptor beta chains listed below, sequenced in a study of blood T cell repertoires in COVID-19. Sequencing was performed with immunoSEQ multiplex PCR; in TCRdb, only in-frame clones are kept and a portion is missing. The sample carries more than 200,000 clones, just over 85% recorded once. The specimen sequenced was peripheral blood. These receptors came from a man aged 80 or over with acute or convalescent COVID-19.

In its sample, this clone was seen once. The DNA for the CDR3 is TGTGCCAGCAGCTTCGAGGGGGCTCCTCCTTACAATGAGCAGTTCTTC. Amino acid sequence: CASSFEGAPPYNEQFF. The genes are TRBV7-9 and TRBJ2-1; TRBD1 agrees at 7 bases. This CDR3 is 16 amino acids long. The V gene end was trimmed by 3 bases and the J gene end by 4 bases; junction bases not matched to a gene: 9. The germline V gene has CDR1 SEHNR and CDR2 FQNEAQ (reference sequence). The full variable domain, completed using reference TRBV7-9 and TRBJ2-1, is DTGVSQNPRHKITKRGQNVTFRCDPISEHNRLYWYRQTLGQGPEFLTYFQNEAQLEKSRLLSDRFSAERPKGSFSTLEIQRTEQGDSAMYLCASSFEGAPPYNEQFFGPGTRLTVL.

The rearrangement links TRBV7-9 to TRBJ2-1; TRBD1 matches at 9 bases. There are 15 residues in the CDR3. V lost 3 bases, J lost 5 bases, and 5 bases stayed unmatched. CDR1 and CDR2 (germline): SEHNR, FQNEAQ (reference sequence). CDR3 residues: CASSFWRDRDNEQFF. CDR3 nucleotides: TGTGCCAGCAGCTTCTGGAGGGACAGGGACAATGAGCAGTTCTTC. Supplemented by reference TRBV7-9 and TRBJ2-1, the full variable domain reads DTGVSQNPRHKITKRGQNVTFRCDPISEHNRLYWYRQTLGQGPEFLTYFQNEAQLEKSRLLSDRFSAERPKGSFSTLEIQRTEQGDSAMYLCASSFWRDRDNEQFFGPGTRLTVL.

V is TRBV28 and J is TRBJ2-3; a possible D gene is TRBD2 (5 bases). The ends were cut back, 1 base at V and 2 bases at J, with 13 bases in the middle. The CDR3 length is 16 residues. The germline CDR1 and CDR2 sequences are MDHEN and SYDVKM. Here the CDR3 DNA reads TGTGCCAGCAGTTTATTGCCAGCGGATTACACAGATACGCAGTATTTT. It yields the protein CASSLLPADYTDTQYF.

This chain uses TRBV27 with TRBJ1-1, with 9 bases matching TRBD1. V shed 8 bases, J shed 1 base, and the junction held 11 bases outside the gene matches. There are 16 residues in the CDR3. In germline, CDR1 is MNHEY, CDR2 SMNVEV (reference sequence). The CDR3 nucleotides are TGTGCCAGCCGAGCCAGACAGGGGGTGTGGAACACTGAAGCTTTCTTT. This codes for CASRARQGVWNTEAFF.

The rearrangement links TRBV21-1 to TRBJ1-2; the DNA was not compared with TRBD1, the D call given in the table. TRBV21-1 is reported as a pseudogene. The CDR3 is 15 residues long. The DNA of the CDR3 is TGTGCCAGCAGCAACCCGGGACACCCTAACTATGGCTACACCTTC. This translates into CASSNPGHPNYGYTF.

The V call is TRBV7-2, the J call TRBJ2-7; 7 nucleotides line up with TRBD2. J lost 1 base, V lost 2 bases, and 2 bases had no gene match. This CDR3 comprises 14 residues. Germline V gene lookup returns CDR1 SGHTA and CDR2 FQGNSA. CDR3 in amino acids: CASSLSGGSYEQYF. The CDR3 region has the DNA TGTGCCAGCAGCTTATCGGGGGGTTCCTACGAGCAGTACTTC.

The chain couples TRBV28 to TRBJ1-2; the match to TRBD1 covers 9 bases. CDR1 is MDHEN, CDR2 SYDVKM, per germline. This CDR3 is built from 15 residues. Losses at the gene ends were 7 bases for V and 0 bases for J; bases not matched to a gene: 6. The CDR3: CASMLWTGANYGYTF. The CDR3 bases are TGTGCCAGCATGCTCTGGACAGGGGCTAACTATGGCTACACCTTC.

The chain recombines TRBV18 with TRBJ2-3; 9 nucleotides line up with TRBD1. The CDR3 length is 16 residues. Germline CDR1 and CDR2: KGHSH and LQKENI. V was pared by 6 bases and J by 2 bases, with 9 bases of the junction left unmatched. CDR3 sequence: CASSSVWDRVTDTQYF. CDR3 nucleotide sequence: TGTGCCAGCTCTTCTGTTTGGGACAGGGTCACAGATACGCAGTATTTT.

The V gene is TRBV18, the J gene TRBJ2-3, with 7 positions matching TRBD2. Germline V gene data show CDR1 as KGHSH and CDR2 as LQKENI. This CDR3 spans 18 amino acids. V was pared by 4 bases and J by 2 bases, with 15 bases of the junction left unmatched. CDR3 coding DNA: TGTGCCAGCTCACGCCTCCTAGGCTCTAGCGGTTTCACAGATACGCAGTATTTT. Its translation is CASSRLLGSSGFTDTQYF.

This chain connects TRBV27 to TRBJ2-2; the match to TRBD1 covers 10 bases. CDR3 length: 17 amino acids. Germline CDR1 reads MNHEY; CDR2 reads SMNVEV (reference sequence). The V segment lost 7 bases and the J segment 2 bases; nucleotides outside the gene matches: 10. CDR3 amino acids: CASKRLGTGVNTGELFF. The DNA for the CDR3 is TGTGCCAGCAAGCGCCTTGGGACAGGGGTTAACACCGGGGAGCTGTTTTTT.

This chain joins TRBV29-1 and TRBJ2-2, with TRBD2 identical over 7 bases. CDR3 length: 15 amino acids. Germline loops: CDR1 SQVTM, CDR2 ANQGSEA. V lost 4 bases and J lost 1; bases outside the gene matches: 6. The CDR3 region has the DNA TGCAGCGTTGTTGGGGCGGGAGTGAACACCGGGGAGCTGTTTTTT. Its translation: CSVVGAGVNTGELFF.

With respect to this clone: Its ends do not fully match the called genes, so a read error is possible. This chain connects TRBV5-4 to TRBJ2-7; 12 bases map to TRBD1. This CDR3 is built from 14 residues. In germline, CDR1 is SGHNT, CDR2 YYREEE (reference sequence). Here the CDR3 DNA reads TGTGCCAGCAGCACCCTCCCATCGTTGGGACAGGGGGCTTTC. Translating it yields CASSTLPSLGQGAF.

V gene TRBV6-1 combines with J gene TRBJ2-5; 12 nucleotides agree with TRBD1. Germline CDR1 MNHNS, CDR2 SASEGT. V lost 6 bases and J lost 6; bases outside the gene matches: 11. This CDR3 is 16 amino acids long. The CDR3 reads CASRETGTGGRKTQYF. The DNA for the CDR3 is TGTGCCAGCAGAGAAACCGGGACAGGGGGCAGGAAGACCCAGTACTTC.

The gene calls are TRBV10-3 and TRBJ1-1; maybe TRBD1 (5 bases). This CDR3 spans 14 amino acids. Germline-derived CDR1 and CDR2 are ENHRY and SYGVKD. The V end was cut by 8 bases, the J end by 0 bases, with 13 bases between. The CDR3 loop reads CAISEDRMNTEAFF. DNA of the CDR3: TGTGCCATCTCGGAAGACAGAATGAACACTGAAGCTTTCTTT.

The chain carries TRBV12-3 or TRBV12-4 and TRBJ1-2; D call uncertain. The CDR3 extends over 12 amino acids. V gave up 2 bases and J gave up 11 bases, with 12 bases separating them. This chain's CDR3 is CASSLTREVYTF. The CDR3, as DNA: TGTGCCAGCAGTTTAACGAGGGAGGTGTACACCTTC.

This clone was observed a single time. The rearrangement uses TRBV7-9 and TRBJ2-1; 11 positions match TRBD2. The CDR3 contains 15 residues. The germline V gene has CDR1 SEHNR and CDR2 FQNEAQ (reference sequence). V gave up 1 base and J gave up 13 bases; unmatched junction bases: 9. The CDR3 DNA sequence: TGTGCCAGCAGCTTAGAAACTAGCGGGAGTATCTTACAGTTCTTC. This sequence encodes CASSLETSGSILQFF.

A remark on this clone: The junction does not match germline at one end; this may be a read error. The chain joins TRBV3-1 (or the pseudogene TRBV3-2) to TRBJ2-2, with 16 bases identical to TRBD2. The CDR3 consists of 19 residues. The germline V gene encodes CDR1 LGHDT and CDR2 YNNKEL (reference sequence). CDR3 bases: TGTGCCAGCAGCCAAGAGGGGACTAGCGGGAGGGCGAAGACCGGGGAGCTGTTTTTT. Protein: CASSQEGTSGRAKTGELFF.

The V gene is TRBV29-1, the J gene TRBJ1-4; D ambiguous. The CDR3 sequence is 14 residues long. V lost 4 bases and J 3 bases, leaving 12 bases between the germline ends. The germline V gene has CDR1 SQVTM and CDR2 ANQGSEA. In nucleotides, the CDR3 is TGCAGCGTTGCGGGTCAAGGATCTAATGAAAAACTGTTTTTT. It specifies CSVAGQGSNEKLFF.

V gene TRBV5-1 combines with J gene TRBJ1-5; a possible D gene is TRBD1 (6 bases). Germline V gene lookup returns CDR1 SGHRS and CDR2 YFSETQ. Trimming pared 4 bases from V and 6 bases from J, leaving 14 bases between. This CDR3 has 14 amino acids. The CDR3 DNA reads as TGCGCCAGCAGCCAAGGGGGGGAGAGTCAGCCCCAGCATTTT. Amino acid sequence: CASSQGGESQPQHF.

J is TRBJ2-7 and V is TRBV5-1; 7 bases fit TRBD2. From germline, CDR1 is SGHRS and CDR2 YFSETQ. V gave up 0 bases and J gave up 0 bases; unmatched junction bases: 6. The CDR3 spans 16 residues. CDR3 bases: TGCGCCAGCAGCTTGGTTGCTAGCGGAAGCTCCTACGAGCAGTACTTC. It codes for CASSLVASGSSYEQYF.

The rearrangement joins TRBV10-3 to TRBJ2-7, with TRBD2 matching over 9 bases. The V gene end was trimmed by 7 bases and the J gene end by 3 bases; junction bases not matched to a gene: 7. Per the germline V gene, CDR1 is ENHRY and CDR2 is SYGVKD. The length of the CDR3 is 14 residues. The CDR3 loop is CAINSGSPDYEQYF. The CDR3 nucleotides read TGTGCCATCAATAGCGGGAGTCCAGACTACGAGCAGTACTTC.

The chain links TRBV7-2 to TRBJ2-7; 7 bases line up with TRBD2. This CDR3 has 15 amino acids. Germline values: CDR1 SGHTA, CDR2 FQGNSA. V dropped 2 bases and J dropped 3; count of bases not matched to a gene: 7. CDR3 in amino acids: CASSLFFGGSYEQYF. The CDR3 nucleotides read TGTGCCAGCAGCTTATTTTTCGGCGGGAGCTACGAGCAGTACTTC.

The genes are TRBV11-2 and TRBJ2-7, with TRBD1 matching 9 bases. CDR1 SGHAT and CDR2 FQNNGV come from the germline V gene. The CDR3 contains 15 residues. J gave up 5 bases and V 5 bases, and 10 bases lay outside the gene matches. The DNA of the CDR3 is TGTGCCAGCAGCGTCGGGACAGGGTCTTTCCACGAGCAGTACGTC. Its translation is CASSVGTGSFHEQYV.

The gene calls are TRBV20-1 and TRBJ1-2; a weak D match, TRBD1 (5 bases). Germline lookup yields CDR1 DFQATT and CDR2 SNEGSKA (reference sequence). This CDR3 comprises 19 residues. V lost 3 bases and J 0 bases, leaving 26 bases between the germline ends. The CDR3 is CSASKLLVGGSSSNYGYTF. Here the CDR3 DNA reads TGCAGTGCTAGTAAATTGTTGGTCGGGGGGAGTAGTTCTAACTATGGCTACACCTTC.

The chain links TRBV20-1 to TRBJ1-2; unclear D gene. Germline V gene sequence: CDR1 DFQATT, CDR2 SNEGSKA (reference sequence). There are 11 residues in the CDR3. V was cut by 1 base and J by 3 bases, with 3 bases left in between. The CDR3 is CSARADYGYTF. The CDR3 coding sequence is TGCAGTGCTAGAGCAGACTATGGCTACACCTTC.

The chain is built from TRBV4-2 and TRBJ2-1, with TRBD2 identical over 12 bases. With V trimmed by 0 bases and J by 0 bases, 3 bases remained unmatched. The germline V gene has CDR1 LGHNA and CDR2 YNFKEQ. The CDR3 sequence is 18 residues long. CDR3 nucleotides: TGTGCCAGCAGCCAAGACCTAGCGGGAGGGAGCTCCTACAATGAGCAGTTCTTC. The encoded protein is CASSQDLAGGSSYNEQFF.

The chain links TRBV6-2 or TRBV6-3 to TRBJ2-1; D not certain. Trimming stripped 0 bases from V and 0 bases from J, with 15 bases between. The CDR3 consists of 18 residues. Germline loops: CDR1 MNHEY, CDR2 SVGEGT. DNA of the CDR3: TGTGCCAGCAGTTACTCTCGTGGCCAGGTCACCTCCTACAATGAGCAGTTCTTC. It yields the protein CASSYSRGQVTSYNEQFF.